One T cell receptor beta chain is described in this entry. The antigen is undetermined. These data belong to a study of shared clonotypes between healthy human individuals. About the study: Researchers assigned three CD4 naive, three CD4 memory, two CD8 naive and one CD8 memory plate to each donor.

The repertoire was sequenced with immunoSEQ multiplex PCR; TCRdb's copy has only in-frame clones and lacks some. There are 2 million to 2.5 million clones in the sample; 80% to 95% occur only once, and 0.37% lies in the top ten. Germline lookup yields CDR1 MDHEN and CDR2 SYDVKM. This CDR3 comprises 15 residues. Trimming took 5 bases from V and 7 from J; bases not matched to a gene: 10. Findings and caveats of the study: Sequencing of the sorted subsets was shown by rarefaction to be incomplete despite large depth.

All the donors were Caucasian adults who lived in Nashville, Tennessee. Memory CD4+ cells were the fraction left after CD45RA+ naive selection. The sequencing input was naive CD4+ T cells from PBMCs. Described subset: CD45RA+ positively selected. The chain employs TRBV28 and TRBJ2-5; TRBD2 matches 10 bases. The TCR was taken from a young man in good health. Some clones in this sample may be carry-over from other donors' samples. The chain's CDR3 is CASSGLAAPSGTQYF. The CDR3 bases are TGTGCCAGCAGTGGACTAGCGGCCCCCTCGGGGACCCAGTACTTC.